The 30 T cell receptor beta chains in this list originate from one sample, sequenced in a study of beta chain features in type 1 diabetes. Study observations and caveats: Across all four CD4+ subsets, people with type 1 diabetes showed modestly shorter TCRB CDR3s.

These TCRs are of unknown antigen specificity. Sequenced material consisted of expressed TCRB transcripts (all of the isolated RNA was reverse transcribed). Data came from immunoSEQ multiplex PCR; TCRdb stores just in-frame clones and leaves some out. The table records around 310,000 clones, about 13% of them present only once. Sequencing used naive CD4+ T cells from blood. These receptors were obtained from a woman younger than 30 with type 1 diabetes.

This chain uses TRBV19 with TRBJ2-1, with 9 positions matching TRBD1. Germline CDR1 is LNHDA and CDR2 is SQIVND (reference sequence). CDR3 length: 15 amino acids. The junction had 8 bases not matched to a gene; V was cut back by 7 bases and J by 4 bases. The CDR3 region is CASTTAGQGYNEQFF. The CDR3 DNA is TGTGCCAGTACCACCGCGGGACAGGGATACAATGAGCAGTTCTTC.

The chain combines TRBV19 with TRBJ2-1; D is perhaps TRBD2 (6 bases). Germline V gene data show CDR1 as LNHDA and CDR2 as SQIVND (reference sequence). This CDR3 has 15 residues. Trimming left V 3 bases short and J 4 bases short, with 13 bases between. The chain's CDR3 is CASSISLATYNEQFF. CDR3 nucleotide sequence: TGTGCCAGTAGTATCTCCCTAGCGACTTACAATGAGCAGTTCTTC.

V gene TRBV11-2 combines with J gene TRBJ2-3; TRBD2 aligns across 15 bases. The J segment lost 0 bases and the V segment lost 6 bases, leaving 7 bases of the junction unmatched. Germline V gene sequence: CDR1 SGHAT, CDR2 FQNNGV. This CDR3 region has 18 residues. The CDR3 DNA sequence: TGTGCCAGCAGAGTCGGGACTAGCGGGAGGTTAAGCACAGATACGCAGTATTTT. It encodes CASRVGTSGRLSTDTQYF. Drawing the rest from reference TRBV11-2 and TRBJ2-3, the complete variable domain is EAGVAQSPRYKIIEKRQSVAFWCNPISGHATLYWYQQILGQGPKLLIQFQNNGVVDDSQLPKDRFSAERLKGVDSTLKIQPAKLEDSAVYLCASRVGTSGRLSTDTQYFGPGTRLTVL.

This clone has more than one count but fewer than ten. The chain links TRBV7-2 to TRBJ1-1; TRBD1 aligns across 7 bases. The germline gives CDR1 SGHTA, CDR2 FQGNSA. Losses at the gene ends were 3 bases for V and 5 bases for J; bases not matched to a gene: 3. The CDR3 runs to 13 residues. CDR3: CASSLTGKTEAFF. CDR3 DNA sequence: TGTGCCAGCAGCTTGACAGGGAAGACTGAAGCTTTCTTT.

The chain carries TRBV7-2 and TRBJ2-1, with 11 bases fitting TRBD2. CDR3 length: 17 residues. The trim removed 1 base at V and 4 bases at J, leaving 6 bases unmatched. The germline CDR1 and CDR2 sequences are SGHTA and FQGNSA. CDR3 in amino acids: CASSLGETSGIYNEQFF. CDR3 sequence (DNA): TGTGCCAGCAGCTTAGGGGAGACTAGCGGGATTTACAATGAGCAGTTCTTC.

This chain joins TRBV19 and TRBJ2-1, with 8 bases aligning to TRBD2. V shed 4 bases, J shed 9 bases, and the junction held 8 bases outside the gene matches. The germline V gene has CDR1 LNHDA and CDR2 SQIVND (reference sequence). There are 14 residues in the CDR3. The CDR3 DNA reads as TGTGCCAGTAGTACGGGACTAGGGGGTGGTGAGCAGTTCTTC. Amino acid sequence: CASSTGLGGGEQFF.

V is TRBV9 and J is TRBJ2-1; 12 bases agree with TRBD2. The CDR3 totals 23 residues. Looked up from germline, CDR1 is SGDLS and CDR2 is YYNGEE. The trim removed 0 bases at V and 1 base at J, leaving 20 bases unmatched. The CDR3 sequence: CASSVATSLMASGRAGSYNEQFF. CDR3 in DNA: TGTGCCAGCAGCGTAGCTACGAGTTTGATGGCTAGCGGGAGGGCCGGGTCCTACAATGAGCAGTTCTTC.

This clone has a handful of counts. This chain connects TRBV7-2 to TRBJ2-3; no reliable D call. V was shortened by 3 bases and J by 0 bases, with 7 bases between the two germline ends. Germline V gene sequence: CDR1 SGHTA, CDR2 FQGNSA. CDR3 length: 14 residues. CDR3 bases: TGTGCCAGCAGCTTGCCGACTAGCACAGATACGCAGTATTTT. Its translation: CASSLPTSTDTQYF.

The J gene is TRBJ2-1, the V gene TRBV28, with 10 bases lining up with TRBD1. Germline V gene data show CDR1 as MDHEN and CDR2 as SYDVKM. J lost 4 bases, V lost 5 bases, and 5 bases had no gene match. CDR3 length: 15 residues. CDR3 nucleotide sequence: TGTGCCAGCAGTGGGGCGGGACAGGGGTACAATGAGCAGTTCTTC. This translates into CASSGAGQGYNEQFF.

A few counts support this clone. The chain links TRBV11-2 to TRBJ2-5; D is undetermined. V lost 3 bases, J lost 2 bases, and 7 bases lay in between. CDR3 length equals 13 residues. The germline V gene encodes CDR1 SGHAT and CDR2 FQNNGV. CDR3 nucleotides: TGTGCCAGCAGCTTCAGTAAACAAGAGACCCAGTACTTC. It specifies CASSFSKQETQYF. Complete variable domain (other parts from reference TRBV11-2 and TRBJ2-5): EAGVAQSPRYKIIEKRQSVAFWCNPISGHATLYWYQQILGQGPKLLIQFQNNGVVDDSQLPKDRFSAERLKGVDSTLKIQPAKLEDSAVYLCASSFSKQETQYFGPGTRLLVL.

In this sample, this clone turned up a few times. The CDR3 nucleotides are TGTGCCAGCTCACCCCTGGGACTGGGTGAAGAAGAGACCCAGTACTTC. It yields the protein CASSPLGLGEEETQYF. The chain links TRBV18 to TRBJ2-5; tentatively, D is TRBD2 (6 bases). Between the trimmed V and J ends, which lost 3 bases and 3 bases, there was a span of 17 bases. This CDR3 has 16 amino acids. Looked up from germline, CDR1 is KGHSH and CDR2 is LQKENI. Filled out from reference TRBV18 and TRBJ2-5, the complete variable domain reads NAGVMQNPRHLVRRRGQEARLRCSPMKGHSHVYWYRQLPEEGLKFMVYLQKENIIDESGMPKERFSAEFPKEGPSILRIQQVVRGDSAAYFCASSPLGLGEEETQYFGPGTRLLVL.

This clone was seen more than once but under ten times. The chain recombines TRBV5-6 with TRBJ1-5; unclear D gene. The CDR3 totals 14 residues. Germline V gene lookup returns CDR1 SGHDT and CDR2 YYEEEE. With 1 base removed from V and 7 bases from J, the gap between germline ends came to 12 bases. The CDR3 DNA reads as TGTGCCAGCAGCTTGTATCCGGGAGACCAGCCCCAGCATTTT. Protein product: CASSLYPGDQPQHF.

The chain links TRBV5-1 to TRBJ2-2; tentative D call: TRBD2 (5 bases). Trimming cost V 2 bases and J 1 base, with 9 bases left between them. The CDR3 is 15 amino acids. CDR1 SGHRS and CDR2 YFSETQ come from the germline V gene. The CDR3 loop is CASSLQAVNTGELFF. Here the CDR3 DNA reads TGCGCCAGCAGCTTACAAGCGGTGAACACCGGGGAGCTGTTTTTT.

In this sample, this clone turned up a few times. The chain uses TRBV6-6 and TRBJ2-3; TRBD1 might be the D (5 bases). This CDR3 has 14 amino acids. Germline V gives CDR1 MNHNY, CDR2 SVGAGI (reference sequence). The V gene lost 11 bases and the J gene lost 1 base, with 16 bases spanning the gap. The CDR3 sequence is CAAGARVRTDTQYF. DNA of the CDR3: TGTGCCGCTGGGGCCAGAGTCCGCACAGATACGCAGTATTTT.

The V gene is TRBV7-9, the J gene TRBJ2-7; possibly TRBD1 for D (7 bases). The CDR3 has 19 amino acids. V lost 2 bases to trimming and J lost 2 bases, with 25 bases between them. The germline V gene encodes CDR1 SEHNR and CDR2 FQNEAQ (reference sequence). The CDR3 DNA is TGTGCCAGCAGCTTATTAGTGGTTCGGGAGACAGGGCCTACCTACGAGCAGTACTTC. Translated, it gives CASSLLVVRETGPTYEQYF.

The rearrangement uses TRBV5-1 and TRBJ1-2; 7 nucleotides agree with TRBD1. The V gene end was trimmed by 4 bases and the J gene end by 0 bases; junction bases not matched to a gene: 3. CDR1 is SGHRS and CDR2 is YFSETQ in the germline V gene. The CDR3 totals 14 residues. The DNA for the CDR3 is TGCGCCAGCAGCCCACAGGGGACTAACTATGGCTACACCTTC. It encodes CASSPQGTNYGYTF.

The chain recombines TRBV6-5 with TRBJ1-2; the match to TRBD1 covers 7 bases. Germline trimming cut 2 bases from V and 0 bases from J; bases unmatched to any gene: 3. Germline V lookup: CDR1 MNHEY, CDR2 SVGAGI. CDR3 length: 15 residues. CDR3 region: CASSYRQGANYGYTF. In DNA form, the CDR3 reads TGTGCCAGCAGTTACCGTCAGGGGGCTAACTATGGCTACACCTTC.

In its sample, this clone was seen a few times. The gene calls are TRBV18 and TRBJ1-5, with D maybe TRBD1 (6 bases). V shed 3 bases and J shed 5 bases, with 17 bases lying between them. This CDR3 has 16 amino acids. From germline, CDR1 is KGHSH and CDR2 LQKENI. CDR3 sequence: CASSPFGGQTDQPQHF. The DNA of the CDR3 is TGTGCCAGCTCACCCTTCGGAGGACAGACCGATCAGCCCCAGCATTTT.

This clone occurred a few times. The chain couples TRBV5-4 to TRBJ1-2; D may be TRBD1 (6 bases). CDR3 length: 17 amino acids. Trimming stripped 3 bases from V and 3 bases from J, with 21 bases between. Looked up from germline, CDR1 is SGHNT and CDR2 is YYREEE (reference sequence). CDR3 DNA sequence: TGTGCCAGCAGCTCGACAGGTAACCCGCCTTTCGACTATGGCTACACCTTC. As protein: CASSSTGNPPFDYGYTF.

The gene calls are TRBV5-1 and TRBJ2-7; 12 bases agree with TRBD2. Germline V lookup: CDR1 SGHRS, CDR2 YFSETQ. This CDR3 has 17 residues. V shed 4 bases and J 0 bases; nucleotides not matched to a gene: 8. CDR3 nucleotide sequence: TGCGCCAGCAGCCGCGGACTAGCGGGACCTAGCTCCTACGAGCAGTACTTC. Its translation is CASSRGLAGPSSYEQYF.

V and J are TRBV7-9 and TRBJ2-7, with D perhaps TRBD2 (5 bases). V shed 5 bases and J shed 4 bases, with 12 bases lying between them. Germline-derived CDR1 and CDR2 are SEHNR and FQNEAQ (reference sequence). This CDR3 has 13 amino acids. CDR3 loop: CASSRRDAYEQYF. The CDR3 bases are TGTGCCAGCAGCCGCCGGGATGCGTACGAGCAGTACTTC.

In its sample, this clone was seen a few times. This sequence joins TRBV4-3 and TRBJ2-1, with 10 nucleotides matching TRBD2. This CDR3 has 17 amino acids. V dropped 4 bases and J dropped 4; count of bases not matched to a gene: 10. Germline CDR1 LGHNA, CDR2 YSLEER. The CDR3 spells CASSPYVAGGRYNEQFF. The CDR3 nucleotides are TGCGCCAGCAGCCCCTACGTAGCGGGAGGAAGGTACAATGAGCAGTTCTTC.

This chain joins TRBV5-1 and TRBJ2-1; D not certain. V was pared by 2 bases and J by 6 bases, with 15 bases between. The CDR3 consists of 15 residues. Germline V gene lookup returns CDR1 SGHRS and CDR2 YFSETQ. CDR3 protein: CASSLGAILINEQFF. The CDR3 DNA follows: TGCGCCAGCAGCTTAGGAGCGATCCTCATCAATGAGCAGTTCTTC.

This clone was counted between two and nine times. This chain links TRBV28 with TRBJ1-2; a possible D gene is TRBD1 (6 bases). The V gene's germline CDR1 is MDHEN and CDR2 SYDVKM. V dropped 6 bases and J dropped 8 bases, with 13 bases sitting between them. This CDR3 is built from 12 residues. The DNA for the CDR3 is TGTGCCAGCAGGTTGGGGACAATGGGCTACACCTTC. Translated, it gives CASRLGTMGYTF.

This clone was observed at least ten times. This sequence joins TRBV7-9 and TRBJ2-5; TRBD2 aligns across 9 bases. The CDR3 sequence is 13 residues long. Germline CDR1 reads SEHNR; CDR2 reads FQNEAQ (reference sequence). With V trimmed by 5 bases and J by 12 bases, 10 bases remained unmatched. CDR3 sequence: CASSRAGTSSEYF. In DNA, the CDR3 is TGTGCCAGCAGCCGTGCCGGGACTAGCTCGGAGTACTTC.

This clone was recorded a few times. The chain carries TRBV19 and TRBJ2-1; 11 nucleotides line up with TRBD2. The junction had 20 bases not matched to a gene; V was cut back by 4 bases and J by 3 bases. CDR1 LNHDA and CDR2 SQIVND come from the germline V gene (reference sequence). The CDR3 consists of 21 residues. The chain's CDR3 is CASSTNLGSRRGTSGYNEQFF. In DNA, the CDR3 is TGTGCCAGTAGTACTAATCTAGGCTCCCGCCGGGGGACTAGCGGCTACAATGAGCAGTTCTTC.

The J gene is TRBJ2-5, the V gene TRBV4-3, with 11 bases fitting TRBD2. CDR1 is LGHNA and CDR2 is YSLEER in the germline V gene. The CDR3 is 13 residues long. The J segment lost 8 bases and the V segment lost 6 bases, leaving 5 bases of the junction unmatched. The chain's CDR3 is CASSHGTSGTQYF. CDR3 sequence (DNA): TGCGCCAGCAGTCACGGGACTAGCGGCACCCAGTACTTC.

This clone was observed a handful of times. The chain recombines TRBV29-1 with TRBJ1-2; 7 bases are shared with TRBD1. Germline CDR1 and CDR2: SQVTM and ANQGSEA. J gave up 3 bases and V 7 bases, and 5 bases lay outside the gene matches. The CDR3 covers 12 residues. The CDR3 DNA reads as TGCAGCGACGGAGGGGGCGACTATGGCTACACCTTC. Amino acid sequence: CSDGGGDYGYTF.

The chain has TRBV4-3 and TRBJ2-2, with D possibly matching TRBD1 (6 bases). Per the germline V gene, CDR1 is LGHNA and CDR2 is YSLEER. This CDR3 region has 15 residues. The V end was cut by 0 bases, the J end by 7 bases, with 12 bases between. The CDR3 is CASSQELQGNGELFF. DNA for the CDR3: TGCGCCAGCAGCCAAGAACTCCAGGGGAACGGGGAGCTGTTTTTT.

There are a few counts of this clone. The chain carries TRBV15 and TRBJ1-2; TRBD1 is a possible D gene (6 bases). The CDR3 runs to 12 residues. Deletions cut 3 bases from V and 7 bases from J, with 9 bases between. Germline assignment: CDR1 LNHNV and CDR2 YYDKDF (reference sequence). CDR3 DNA sequence: TGTGCCACCAGCAGTGTGACAGGTGGCTACACCTTC. It encodes CATSSVTGGYTF.